The clone carrying this T cell receptor (beta chain) was seen repeatedly, ten times or more. This sample's TCRbeta library carried unique molecular identifier barcodes. TCRdb re-called the PCR reads with MiXCR, one entry per CDR3 protein. Among almost 500,000 distinct CDR3 sequences, around 13% were seen once, and the ten largest hold around 5.8%. The germline V gene has CDR1 KGHSH and CDR2 LQKENI. CDR3 size: 14 residues. V was shortened by 6 bases and J by 5 bases, with 14 bases between the two germline ends. This entry comes from a study of T-cell reconstitution after alpha-beta-depleted transplantation in children.

This sequence was found in a human donor who donated a stem cell graft to a child with combined immunodeficiency. Specimen: PBMCs from the stem cell graft donor, collected from the stem cell graft. The chain links TRBV18 to TRBJ2-1; a possible D gene is TRBD2 (6 bases). The CDR3 DNA reads as TGTGCCAGCTCCCGGGAGTATGACAACAATGAGCAGTTCTTC. This sequence encodes CASSREYDNNEQFF.